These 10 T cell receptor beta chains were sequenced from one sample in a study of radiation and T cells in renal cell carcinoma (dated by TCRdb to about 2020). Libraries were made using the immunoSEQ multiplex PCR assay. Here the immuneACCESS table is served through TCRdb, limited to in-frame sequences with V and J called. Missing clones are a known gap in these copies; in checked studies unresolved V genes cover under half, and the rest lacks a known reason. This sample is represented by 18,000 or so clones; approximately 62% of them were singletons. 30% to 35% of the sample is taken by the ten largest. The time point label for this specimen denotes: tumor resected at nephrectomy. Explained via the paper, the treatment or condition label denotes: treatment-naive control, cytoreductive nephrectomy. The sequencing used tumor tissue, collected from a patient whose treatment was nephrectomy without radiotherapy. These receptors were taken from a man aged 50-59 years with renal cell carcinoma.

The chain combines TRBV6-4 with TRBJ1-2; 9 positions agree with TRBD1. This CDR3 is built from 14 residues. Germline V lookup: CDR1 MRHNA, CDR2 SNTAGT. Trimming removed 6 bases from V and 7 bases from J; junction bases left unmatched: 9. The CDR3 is CASRLGQGSGGYTF. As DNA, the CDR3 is TGTGCCAGCAGACTGGGACAGGGCAGCGGTGGCTACACCTTC.

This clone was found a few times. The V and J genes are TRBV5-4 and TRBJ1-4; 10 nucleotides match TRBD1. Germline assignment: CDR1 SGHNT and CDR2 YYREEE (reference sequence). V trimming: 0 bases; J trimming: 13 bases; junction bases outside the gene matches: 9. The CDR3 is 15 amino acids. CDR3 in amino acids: CASSLGGDRGQRLFF. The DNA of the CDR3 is TGTGCCAGCAGCTTGGGAGGTGACAGGGGGCAACGACTGTTTTTT.

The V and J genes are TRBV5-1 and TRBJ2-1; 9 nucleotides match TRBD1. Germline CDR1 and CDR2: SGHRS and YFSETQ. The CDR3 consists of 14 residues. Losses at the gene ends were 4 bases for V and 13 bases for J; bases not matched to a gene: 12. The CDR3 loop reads CASSDDRDRAEQFF. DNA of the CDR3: TGCGCCAGCAGCGACGACAGGGACAGGGCGGAACAGTTCTTC.

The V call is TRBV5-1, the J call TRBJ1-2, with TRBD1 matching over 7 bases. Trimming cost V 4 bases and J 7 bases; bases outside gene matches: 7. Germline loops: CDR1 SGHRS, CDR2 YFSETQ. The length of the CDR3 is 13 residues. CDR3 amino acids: CASSPRQGGGYTF. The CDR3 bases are TGCGCCAGCAGCCCCAGACAGGGAGGTGGCTACACCTTC.

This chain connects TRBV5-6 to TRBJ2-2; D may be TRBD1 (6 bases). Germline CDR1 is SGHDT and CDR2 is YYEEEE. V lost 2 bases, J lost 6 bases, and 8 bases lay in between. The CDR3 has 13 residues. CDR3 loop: CASSLQGPGELFF. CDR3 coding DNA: TGTGCCAGCAGCTTACAGGGTCCCGGGGAGCTGTTTTTT.

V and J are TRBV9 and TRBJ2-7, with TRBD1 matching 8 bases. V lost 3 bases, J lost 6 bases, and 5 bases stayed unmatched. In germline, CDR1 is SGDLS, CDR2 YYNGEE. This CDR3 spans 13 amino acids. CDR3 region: CASSALDRGEQYF. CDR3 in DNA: TGTGCCAGCAGCGCGCTAGACAGGGGCGAGCAGTACTTC.

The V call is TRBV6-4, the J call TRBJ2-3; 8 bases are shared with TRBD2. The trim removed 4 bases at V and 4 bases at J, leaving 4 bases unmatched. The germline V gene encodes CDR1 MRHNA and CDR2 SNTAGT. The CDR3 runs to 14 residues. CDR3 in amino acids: CASSVSGEADTQYF. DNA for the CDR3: TGTGCCAGCAGTGTTAGCGGGGAGGCAGATACGCAGTATTTT.

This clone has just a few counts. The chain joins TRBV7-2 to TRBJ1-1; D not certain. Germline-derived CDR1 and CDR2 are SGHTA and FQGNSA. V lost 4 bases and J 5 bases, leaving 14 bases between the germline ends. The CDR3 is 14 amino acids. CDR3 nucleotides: TGTGCCAGCAGCTCCCCCACGGGTCGGACTGAAGCTTTCTTT. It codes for CASSSPTGRTEAFF.

CDR3 DNA sequence: TGTGCCTGGAGTGGTGGAGCTAGCGGGAGGAGGGACAATGAGCAGTTCTTC. It is translated as CAWSGGASGRRDNEQFF. The chain recombines TRBV30 with TRBJ2-1; TRBD2 matches 11 bases. This CDR3 is 17 amino acids long. J lost 5 bases, V lost 1 base, and 10 bases had no gene match. Germline CDR1 GTSNPN, CDR2 SVGIG (reference sequence).

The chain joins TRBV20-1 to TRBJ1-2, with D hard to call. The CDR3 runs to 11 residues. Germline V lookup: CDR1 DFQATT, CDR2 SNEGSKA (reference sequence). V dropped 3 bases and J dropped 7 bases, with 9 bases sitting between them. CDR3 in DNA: TGCAGTGCTAGTATACCAGGTGGCTACACCTTC. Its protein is CSASIPGGYTF.